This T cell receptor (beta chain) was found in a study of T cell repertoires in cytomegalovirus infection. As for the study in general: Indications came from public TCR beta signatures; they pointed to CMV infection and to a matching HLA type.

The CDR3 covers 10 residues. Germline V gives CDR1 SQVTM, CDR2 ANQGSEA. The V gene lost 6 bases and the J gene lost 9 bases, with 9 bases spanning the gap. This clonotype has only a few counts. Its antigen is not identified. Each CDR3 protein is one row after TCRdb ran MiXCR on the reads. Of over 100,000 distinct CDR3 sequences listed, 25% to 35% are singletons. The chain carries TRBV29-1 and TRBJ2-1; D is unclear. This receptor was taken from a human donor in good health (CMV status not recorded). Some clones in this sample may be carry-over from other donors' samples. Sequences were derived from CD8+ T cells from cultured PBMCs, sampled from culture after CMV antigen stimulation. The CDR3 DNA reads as TGCAGCGTAAGTGAGCCTGAGCAGTTCTTC. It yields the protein CSVSEPEQFF.